What follows are 26 T cell receptor beta chains derived from one specimen sequenced in a study of spatial heterogeneity in lung cancer. The study, taken as a whole, reports: One measure, the expanded intratumoral alpha and beta TCR count, tracked tumor mutation counts.

Stated time point: sample taken at primary tumor resection. These receptors' antigens are unknown. TCRdb called the 5' RACE reads again in MiXCR, with one record for every CDR3 protein. The table includes about 20,000 distinct CDR3 sequences, more than 15% detected once. The sample consisted of lung tumor tissue, taken at surgery. The receptor source for this set is a female donor with early-stage non-small cell lung cancer.

This sequence joins TRBV3-1 and TRBJ2-2, with 9 bases that match TRBD2. The length of the CDR3 is 14 residues. The ends lost 7 bases at V and 7 bases at J; junction bases unmatched: 7. Per germline, CDR1 LGHDT and CDR2 YNNKEL (reference sequence). CDR3 sequence: CASTASGIHGELFF. CDR3 nucleotide sequence: TGTGCCAGCACCGCTAGCGGGATCCACGGGGAGCTGTTTTTT. Filled out from reference TRBV3-1 and TRBJ2-2, the complete variable domain reads DTAVSQTPKYLVTQMGNDKSIKCEQNLGHDTMYWYKQDSKKFLKIMFSYNNKELIINETVPNRFSPKSPDKAHLNLHINSLELGDSAVYFCASTASGIHGELFFGEGSRLTVL.

This clonotype has a handful of counts. The genes are TRBV7-2 and TRBJ2-7; 9 bases fit TRBD2. CDR3 length equals 15 residues. Looked up from germline, CDR1 is SGHTA and CDR2 is FQGNSA. V lost 5 bases to trimming and J lost 2 bases; unmatched junction nucleotides: 7. CDR3 protein: CASSQLSGSPYEQYF. CDR3 sequence (DNA): TGTGCCAGCAGCCAACTTAGCGGGAGCCCCTACGAGCAGTACTTC. Drawing the rest from reference TRBV7-2 and TRBJ2-7, the complete variable domain is GAGVSQSPSNKVTEKGKDVELRCDPISGHTALYWYRQSLGQGLEFLIYFQGNSAPDKSGLPSDRFSAERTGGSVSTLTIQRTQQEDSAVYLCASSQLSGSPYEQYFGPGTRLTVT.

The chain couples TRBV29-1 to TRBJ2-2, with D tentatively TRBD1 or TRBD2 (5 bases each). The CDR3 loop spans 13 amino acids. Germline values: CDR1 SQVTM, CDR2 ANQGSEA. V lost 2 bases and J 8 bases, leaving 12 bases between the germline ends. The CDR3 spells CSVERGRGGELFF. Here the CDR3 DNA reads TGCAGCGTTGAAAGGGGCCGGGGAGGGGAGCTGTTTTTT.

This clonotype qualifies as medium-sized. The gene calls are TRBV6-5 and TRBJ2-5, with 7 bases identical to TRBD2. The CDR3 is 15 amino acids. Germline lookup yields CDR1 MNHEY and CDR2 SVGAGI. J gave up 5 bases and V 8 bases, and 14 bases lay outside the gene matches. The CDR3 protein is CASSREGNRWETQYF. The CDR3 DNA reads TGTGCCAGCTCTAGGGAGGGGAACCGTTGGGAGACCCAGTACTTC.

This clonotype has at least ten counts. The chain carries TRBV7-8 and TRBJ2-2, with 7 nucleotides matching TRBD2. The CDR3 sequence is 17 residues long. Germline V lookup: CDR1 SGHVS, CDR2 FQNEAQ. V was pared by 1 base and J by 0 bases, with 5 bases of the junction left unmatched. CDR3 amino acids: CASSLVPTSANTGELFF. The CDR3 DNA reads TGTGCCAGCAGCTTAGTTCCCACTAGCGCGAACACCGGGGAGCTGTTTTTT.

Judged by abundance, this clonotype is medium-sized (0.01 to 0.1%). This sequence joins TRBV9 and TRBJ2-1; 13 bases match TRBD2. Looked up from germline, CDR1 is SGDLS and CDR2 is YYNGEE. Trimming took 4 bases from V and 6 from J; bases not matched to a gene: 10. This CDR3 spans 17 amino acids. CDR3 DNA sequence: TGTGCCAGCAGCATTGGGGTGACTAGCGGGGGGTTCAATGAGCAGTTCTTC. This sequence encodes CASSIGVTSGGFNEQFF.

This clonotype was picked up many times. This sequence joins TRBV20-1 and TRBJ2-5, with 12 nucleotides matching TRBD2. V lost 2 bases, J lost 2 bases, and 3 bases stayed unmatched. The germline gives CDR1 DFQATT, CDR2 SNEGSKA (reference sequence). The CDR3 has 15 amino acids. CDR3 sequence: CSARRTSGAQETQYF. CDR3 in DNA: TGCAGTGCTAGAAGGACTAGCGGGGCTCAAGAGACCCAGTACTTC.

This clonotype was found a few times. The CDR3 sequence is CASSQDLGPYEQYF. The CDR3 coding sequence is TGCGCCAGCAGCCAAGATCTAGGACCCTACGAGCAGTACTTC. V and J are TRBV4-1 and TRBJ2-7; D remains ambiguous. The germline CDR1 and CDR2 sequences are MGHRA and YSYEKL. The CDR3 is made up of 14 amino acids. The ends were cut back, 0 bases at V and 2 bases at J, with 8 bases in the middle.

In this sample, this clonotype turned up many times. This chain joins TRBV6-5 and TRBJ2-1, with unresolved D. V gave up 9 bases and J gave up 8 bases, with 17 bases separating them. Germline V gene lookup returns CDR1 MNHEY and CDR2 SVGAGI. The CDR3 extends over 13 amino acids. The DNA of the CDR3 is TGTGCCAGTAGACCCGTCCAGCCGGATGAGCAGTTCTTC. Protein: CASRPVQPDEQFF.

The genes are TRBV4-1 and TRBJ2-7, with D possibly matching TRBD2 (5 bases). V shed 3 bases and J shed 7 bases, with 34 bases lying between them. Looked up from germline, CDR1 is MGHRA and CDR2 is YSYEKL. The CDR3 loop spans 20 amino acids. This chain's CDR3 is CASSQGNIRTQQRVRAEQYF. As DNA, the CDR3 is TGCGCCAGCAGCCAGGGGAACATCAGGACTCAACAAAGAGTGCGGGCTGAGCAGTACTTC.

The chain uses TRBV27 and TRBJ2-3; TRBD1 or TRBD2 may be the D gene (5 bases each). In germline, CDR1 is MNHEY, CDR2 SMNVEV (reference sequence). CDR3 length equals 16 residues. Trimming pared 5 bases from V and 3 bases from J, leaving 18 bases between. The DNA of the CDR3 is TGTGCCAGCAGTAATACCAGGGTGAGGGCAACAGATACGCAGTATTTT. Translated: CASSNTRVRATDTQYF.

Ten or more counts support this clonotype. The chain's CDR3 is CASAATQETQYF. CDR3 DNA: TGTGCCAGCGCTGCCACCCAAGAGACCCAGTACTTC. The chain employs TRBV2 and TRBJ2-5; no reliable D call. Trimming took 8 bases from V and 1 from J, leaving 8 bases between them. CDR3 size: 12 residues. CDR1 SNHLY and CDR2 FYNNEI come from the germline V gene.

This clonotype has a handful of counts. V gene TRBV20-1 combines with J gene TRBJ2-7; the match to TRBD1 covers 9 bases. Losses at the gene ends were 7 bases for V and 7 bases for J; bases not matched to a gene: 14. From germline, CDR1 is DFQATT and CDR2 SNEGSKA (reference sequence). The CDR3 is 14 residues long. Written as DNA, the CDR3 is TGCAGTGTTGAACAGGGGGCGCGAGATTCGGAGCAGTACTTC. It translates to CSVEQGARDSEQYF.

This clonotype appeared many times. The chain is built from TRBV19 and TRBJ1-6; D unresolved. Looked up from germline, CDR1 is LNHDA and CDR2 is SQIVND (reference sequence). This CDR3 has 13 residues. The V and J ends lost 6 bases and 9 bases respectively, with 12 bases between them. CDR3 sequence (DNA): TGTGCCAGTAGAATAAGGGATTTTTCACCCCTCCACTTT. This translates into CASRIRDFSPLHF.

The rearrangement links TRBV29-1 to TRBJ2-2; D perhaps matches TRBD1 (6 bases). Trimming shortened V by 6 bases and J by 0 bases, and 11 bases separated the two germline ends. Looked up from germline, CDR1 is SQVTM and CDR2 is ANQGSEA. The CDR3 runs 14 residues. CDR3 bases: TGCAGCGTCCGGGACACCTCGAACACCGGGGAGCTGTTTTTT. It yields the protein CSVRDTSNTGELFF.

V and J are TRBV9 and TRBJ2-2, with TRBD2 matching 7 bases. CDR1 is SGDLS, CDR2 YYNGEE, per germline. The J segment lost 5 bases and the V segment lost 0 bases, leaving 7 bases of the junction unmatched. The CDR3 totals 16 residues. The DNA of the CDR3 is TGTGCCAGCAGCGTAGCCCTAGCGGTAGCAACCGGGGAGCTGTTTTTT. As protein: CASSVALAVATGELFF.

In this sample, this clonotype turned up a few times. The V and J genes are TRBV24-1 and TRBJ2-1; 7 bases map to TRBD1. The V gene end was trimmed by 4 bases and the J gene end by 3 bases; junction bases not matched to a gene: 8. Germline values: CDR1 KGHDR, CDR2 SFDVKD. This CDR3 has 16 amino acids. CDR3 DNA sequence: TGTGCCACCAGTGACCCGAGACAGGGTAACTACAATGAGCAGTTCTTC. This encodes CATSDPRQGNYNEQFF.

This clonotype appeared many times. CDR3 in DNA: TGTGCCAGCAGCCCATGGGGCGGGAGGGCGGAAAATGAGCAGTTCTTC. This sequence encodes CASSPWGGRAENEQFF. This rearrangement joins TRBV9 to TRBJ2-1, with 9 bases fitting TRBD2. Per the germline V gene, CDR1 is SGDLS and CDR2 is YYNGEE. V shed 4 bases and J 7 bases; nucleotides not matched to a gene: 12. The CDR3 extends over 16 amino acids.

Only a few counts were recorded for this clonotype. J is TRBJ2-1 and V is TRBV6-5; 9 bases map to TRBD2. This CDR3 region has 13 residues. The V and J ends lost 8 bases and 9 bases, in that order; junction bases with no gene match: 8. Germline loops: CDR1 MNHEY, CDR2 SVGAGI. CDR3 in DNA: TGTGCCAGCGCCGTAGCGGGAGCGAGTGAGCAGTTCTTC. Translating it yields CASAVAGASEQFF.

This clonotype was observed many times. The rearrangement links TRBV10-3 to TRBJ2-7; D is undetermined. This CDR3 comprises 16 residues. The ends were cut back, 4 bases at V and 0 bases at J, with 16 bases in the middle. CDR1 and CDR2 (germline): ENHRY, SYGVKD. CDR3 sequence (DNA): TGTGCCATCAGTGGCCCGCGAGATCAAAGCTCCTACGAGCAGTACTTC. Translation gives CAISGPRDQSSYEQYF.

This clonotype was picked up many times. The J gene is TRBJ2-7, the V gene TRBV6-1; no definite D call. CDR1 MNHNS and CDR2 SASEGT come from the germline V gene. The CDR3 totals 14 residues. V lost 3 bases to trimming and J lost 9 bases, with 18 bases between them. CDR3 sequence: CASSDGAGGLGQYF. The CDR3 coding sequence is TGTGCCAGCAGTGATGGTGCCGGCGGCTTAGGGCAGTACTTC.

This clonotype has a handful of counts. The chain has TRBV27 and TRBJ2-2, with 9 positions matching TRBD1. The CDR3 runs 15 residues. V lost 9 bases to trimming and J lost 5 bases; unmatched junction nucleotides: 10. Germline CDR1 reads MNHEY; CDR2 reads SMNVEV (reference sequence). The chain's CDR3 is CASSRDRVETGELFF. The CDR3, as DNA: TGTGCCAGTTCCCGGGACAGGGTAGAAACCGGGGAGCTGTTTTTT.

The sample holds many counts of this clonotype. The genes are TRBV7-2 and TRBJ2-1; D gene uncertain. Trimming removed 2 bases from V and 4 bases from J, with 6 bases in between. The CDR3 length is 13 residues. The germline gives CDR1 SGHTA, CDR2 FQGNSA. CDR3 DNA: TGTGCCAGCAGCTTATTGCAGTACAATGAGCAGTTCTTC. Residues: CASSLLQYNEQFF. Using reference TRBV7-2 and TRBJ2-1 for the parts outside the CDR3, the full variable domain is GAGVSQSPSNKVTEKGKDVELRCDPISGHTALYWYRQSLGQGLEFLIYFQGNSAPDKSGLPSDRFSAERTGGSVSTLTIQRTQQEDSAVYLCASSLLQYNEQFFGPGTRLTVL.

The gene calls are TRBV20-1 and TRBJ2-2, with 8 nucleotides matching TRBD2. The trim removed 6 bases at V and 4 bases at J, leaving 10 bases unmatched. CDR3 length: 15 amino acids. Germline assignment: CDR1 DFQATT and CDR2 SNEGSKA (reference sequence). The CDR3 bases are TGCAGTGCCGGATCGGCGGGAGGCGCCACCGGGGAGCTGTTTTTT. Its protein product is CSAGSAGGATGELFF.

This clonotype is medium-sized in the sample. The gene calls are TRBV12-3 or TRBV12-4 and TRBJ2-3; D is undetermined. V was cut by 2 bases and J by 0 bases, with 6 bases left in between. The CDR3 runs 14 residues. CDR3 in amino acids: CASSLLGSTDTQYF. CDR3 bases: TGTGCCAGCAGTTTATTGGGTAGCACAGATACGCAGTATTTT.

This clonotype was counted only a few times. Here the CDR3 reads CSAGTGSREQYF. CDR3 in DNA: TGCAGCGCCGGGACAGGGTCGAGGGAGCAGTACTTC. This chain joins TRBV29-1 and TRBJ2-7; 9 nucleotides agree with TRBD1. The CDR3 extends over 12 amino acids. The germline V gene has CDR1 SQVTM and CDR2 ANQGSEA. Losses at the gene ends were 7 bases for V and 7 bases for J; bases not matched to a gene: 8.